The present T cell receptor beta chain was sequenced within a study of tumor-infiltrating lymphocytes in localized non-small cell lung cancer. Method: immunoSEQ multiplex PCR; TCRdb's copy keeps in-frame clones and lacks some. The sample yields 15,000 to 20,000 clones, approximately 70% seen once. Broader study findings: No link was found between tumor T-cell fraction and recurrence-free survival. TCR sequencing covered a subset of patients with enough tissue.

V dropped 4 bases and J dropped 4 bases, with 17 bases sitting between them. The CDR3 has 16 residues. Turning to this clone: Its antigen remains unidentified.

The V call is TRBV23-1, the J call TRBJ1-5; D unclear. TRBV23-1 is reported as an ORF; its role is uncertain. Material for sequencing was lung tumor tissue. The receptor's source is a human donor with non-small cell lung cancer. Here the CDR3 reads CASSPGPPTLNQPQHF. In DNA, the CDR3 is TGCGCCAGCAGTCCTGGGCCCCCCACTTTAAATCAGCCCCAGCATTTT.